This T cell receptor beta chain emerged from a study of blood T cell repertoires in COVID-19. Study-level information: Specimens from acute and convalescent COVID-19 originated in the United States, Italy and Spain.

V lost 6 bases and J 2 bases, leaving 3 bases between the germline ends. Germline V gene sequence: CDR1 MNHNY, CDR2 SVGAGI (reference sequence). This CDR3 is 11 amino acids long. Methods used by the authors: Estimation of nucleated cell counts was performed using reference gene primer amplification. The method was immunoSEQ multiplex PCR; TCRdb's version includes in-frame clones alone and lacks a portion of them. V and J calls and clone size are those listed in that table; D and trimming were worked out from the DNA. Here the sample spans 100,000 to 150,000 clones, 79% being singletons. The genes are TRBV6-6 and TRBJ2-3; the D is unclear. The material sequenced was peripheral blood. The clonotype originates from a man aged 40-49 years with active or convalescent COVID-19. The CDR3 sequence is CASRYTDTQYF. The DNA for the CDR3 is TGTGCCAGCAGATACACAGATACGCAGTATTTT.